This passage covers 32 T cell receptor beta chains from one sample sequenced in a study of blood T cell repertoires in COVID-19. The assay was immunoSEQ multiplex PCR, and TCRdb's table has in-frame clones only and misses some. The table records more than 95,000 clones, approximately 87% of them present only once. The sample comprised peripheral blood. The origin of the receptors is a man in his 70s who had recovered from COVID-19.

The gene calls are TRBV28 and TRBJ1-1; tentatively, D is TRBD1 (5 bases). V lost 2 bases, J lost 8 bases, and 15 bases lay in between. Germline loops: CDR1 MDHEN, CDR2 SYDVKM. This CDR3 comprises 14 residues. The CDR3 reads CASSLDGSRTEAFF. The CDR3 DNA is TGTGCCAGCAGTTTAGATGGGTCGAGGACAGAAGCTTTCTTT.

CDR3 nucleotide sequence: TGTGCCAGCAGACCCGCGGTCGACACCGGGGAGCTGTTTTTT. Protein sequence: CASRPAVDTGELFF. The V call is TRBV6-5, the J call TRBJ2-2, with D uncertain. The V end was cut by 6 bases, the J end by 3 bases, with 11 bases between. The CDR3 is made up of 14 amino acids. Germline assignment: CDR1 MNHEY and CDR2 SVGAGI.

The chain is built from TRBV3-1 (or the pseudogene TRBV3-2) and TRBJ1-1; 9 bases fit TRBD1. Germline V CDR1 and CDR2: LGHDT, YNNKEL (reference sequence). J lost 10 bases, V lost 3 bases, and 6 bases had no gene match. The CDR3 covers 13 residues. The CDR3 DNA reads TGTGCCAGCAGCCAGTCTGACAGGGGGGTAGCTTTCTTT. Translated, it gives CASSQSDRGVAFF.

This clone was counted once. The chain joins TRBV5-4 to TRBJ1-2; the D is unclear. CDR1 is SGHNT and CDR2 is YYREEE in the germline V gene (reference sequence). The CDR3 runs to 12 residues. Trimming pared 7 bases from V and 2 bases from J, leaving 9 bases between. The CDR3 sequence: CASAGDNYGYTF. The CDR3 nucleotides are TGTGCCAGCGCGGGCGACAACTATGGCTACACCTTC.

This clone was recorded a few times. The chain recombines TRBV10-2 with TRBJ2-5; TRBD2 matches at 16 bases. The CDR3 runs to 16 residues. Germline V gene data show CDR1 as WSHSY and CDR2 as SAAADI. Trimming took 5 bases from V and 5 from J; bases not matched to a gene: 5. In nucleotides, the CDR3 is TGCGCCAGCAGTCTGGGACTAGCGGGAGGGAGGGAGACCCAGTACTTC. It specifies CASSLGLAGGRETQYF.

V gene TRBV6-2 or TRBV6-3 combines with J gene TRBJ2-5; the match to TRBD2 covers 11 bases. The germline V gene has CDR1 MNHEY and CDR2 SVGEGT. Trimming took 6 bases from V and 2 from J; bases not matched to a gene: 5. The CDR3 consists of 15 residues. CDR3 nucleotide sequence: TGTGCCAGCAGCTATAGACTAGCGGGACAAGAGACCCAGTACTTC. It specifies CASSYRLAGQETQYF.

The V and J genes are TRBV5-1 and TRBJ1-3; a weak D match, TRBD1 (5 bases). Trimming removed 0 bases at V and 2 bases at J, with 12 bases between. Germline V CDR1 and CDR2: SGHRS, YFSETQ. This CDR3 comprises 16 residues. The CDR3 spells CASSLAFDSAGNTIYF. As DNA, the CDR3 is TGCGCCAGCAGCTTGGCCTTCGACAGTGCTGGAAACACCATATATTTT. Supplemented by reference TRBV5-1 and TRBJ1-3, the full variable domain reads KAGVTQTPRYLIKTRGQQVTLSCSPISGHRSVSWYQQTPGQGLQFLFEYFSETQRNKGNFPGRFSGRQFSNSRSEMNVSTLELGDSALYLCASSLAFDSAGNTIYFGEGSWLTVV.

The gene calls are TRBV6-5 and TRBJ2-1; 9 nucleotides line up with TRBD1. Germline V gene data show CDR1 as MNHEY and CDR2 as SVGAGI. The J segment lost 2 bases and the V segment lost 6 bases, leaving 5 bases of the junction unmatched. The CDR3 consists of 15 residues. The CDR3 coding sequence is TGTGCCAGCAGAATACGACAGGGGGCCTACAATGAGCAGTTCTTC. This gives the protein CASRIRQGAYNEQFF.

This chain connects TRBV12-3 or TRBV12-4 to TRBJ2-1; TRBD2 matches 7 bases. The length of the CDR3 is 11 residues. Trimming removed 7 bases from V and 10 bases from J; junction bases left unmatched: 4. CDR3 sequence (DNA): TGTGCCAGCAACTTACTAGCGGAGCAGTTCTTC. Translating gives CASNLLAEQFF.

This clone has a single count. This chain joins TRBV5-1 and TRBJ2-2; a weak D match, TRBD1 (5 bases). The germline V and J ends were trimmed by 5 bases and 6 bases, with 11 bases remaining between them. This CDR3 is built from 13 residues. CDR1 and CDR2 (germline): SGHRS, YFSETQ. The CDR3 loop is CASSFQGPGELFF. In nucleotides, the CDR3 is TGCGCCAGCAGTTTCCAGGGTCCCGGGGAGCTGTTTTTT.

CDR3 protein: CASSSSLTTSGDTQYF. In DNA, the CDR3 is TGTGCCAGCTCATCCTCCCTAACCACTAGTGGAGATACGCAGTATTTT. The chain carries TRBV18 and TRBJ2-3; the D gene is possibly TRBD2 (5 bases). Germline loops: CDR1 KGHSH, CDR2 LQKENI. V was shortened by 5 bases and J by 5 bases, with 20 bases between the two germline ends. This CDR3 is 16 amino acids long.

The genes are TRBV30 and TRBJ1-6, with D perhaps TRBD1 (5 bases). The CDR3 has 16 amino acids. Germline V gives CDR1 GTSNPN, CDR2 SVGIG (reference sequence). V lost 4 bases, J lost 4 bases, and 17 bases lay in between. CDR3 sequence: CAWNPPGLPYNSPLHF. The CDR3 DNA reads as TGTGCCTGGAACCCTCCAGGGCTACCTTATAATTCACCCCTCCACTTT.

This clone was picked up one time. The rearrangement uses TRBV19 and TRBJ2-1; the D gene is possibly TRBD1 (6 bases). Germline values: CDR1 LNHDA, CDR2 SQIVND (reference sequence). Trimming removed 2 bases from V and 8 bases from J, with 19 bases in between. The CDR3 runs to 16 residues. In nucleotides, the CDR3 is TGTGCCAGTAGTATAAGTAGGGCAGGGGCACTGTATGAGCAGTTCTTC. Its protein is CASSISRAGALYEQFF.

This chain uses TRBV19 with TRBJ2-7, with D tentatively TRBD2 (6 bases). The CDR3 runs to 14 residues. CDR1 LNHDA and CDR2 SQIVND come from the germline V gene (reference sequence). V lost 5 bases and J 0 bases, leaving 11 bases between the germline ends. For the CDR3, the DNA is TGTGCCAGTAGTTCTAGCGCCAGCTCCTACGAGCAGTACTTC. It is translated as CASSSSASSYEQYF.

As DNA, the CDR3 is TGCGCCAGCAGCCAACAGGGCCCATCTAACACTGAAGCTTTCTTT. Amino acids: CASSQQGPSNTEAFF. J is TRBJ1-1 and V is TRBV5-1, with D maybe TRBD1 (6 bases). The CDR3 loop spans 15 amino acids. Germline CDR1 SGHRS, CDR2 YFSETQ. V shed 4 bases and J shed 2 bases, with 15 bases lying between them.

The chain employs TRBV2 and TRBJ2-7, with TRBD1 matching 9 bases. The V segment lost 6 bases and the J segment 1 base; nucleotides outside the gene matches: 10. This CDR3 is 16 amino acids long. The germline V gene encodes CDR1 SNHLY and CDR2 FYNNEI. The chain's CDR3 is CASRKFTGGRSYEQYF. The CDR3 coding sequence is TGTGCCAGCAGGAAGTTTACAGGGGGCCGTTCCTACGAGCAGTACTTC.

The CDR3 loop is CASSQTNTGELFF. CDR3 coding DNA: TGTGCCAGCAGTCAAACGAACACCGGGGAGCTGTTTTTT. The chain recombines TRBV2 with TRBJ2-2; no clear D gene. Germline V CDR1 and CDR2: SNHLY, FYNNEI. Between the trimmed V and J ends, which lost 5 bases and 0 bases, there was a span of 4 bases. This CDR3 comprises 13 residues. Full variable domain (outside the CDR3, taken from reference TRBV2 and TRBJ2-2): EPEVTQTPSHQVTQMGQEVILRCVPISNHLYFYWYRQILGQKVEFLVSFYNNEISEKSEIFDDQFSVERPDGSNFTLKIRSTKLEDSAMYFCASSQTNTGELFFGEGSRLTVL.

The chain joins TRBV18 to TRBJ2-5, with TRBD1 identical over 7 bases. Unmatched junction bases numbered 3, after V lost 0 bases and J lost 2 bases. Germline V CDR1 and CDR2: KGHSH, LQKENI. The CDR3 spans 15 residues. This CDR3 reads CASSPPSRGQETQYF. The CDR3, as DNA: TGTGCCAGCTCACCACCGTCCAGGGGGCAAGAGACCCAGTACTTC.

This rearrangement joins TRBV2 to TRBJ2-5; D may be TRBD2 (6 bases). Germline CDR1 SNHLY, CDR2 FYNNEI. V gave up 6 bases and J gave up 5 bases, with 13 bases separating them. The CDR3 covers 13 residues. This chain's CDR3 is CASRGGGWETQYF. DNA of the CDR3: TGTGCCAGCAGGGGGGGAGGATGGGAGACCCAGTACTTC.

The V gene is TRBV28, the J gene TRBJ1-1; 7 bases match TRBD1. V trimming: 6 bases; J trimming: 1 base; junction bases outside the gene matches: 14. This CDR3 region has 17 residues. Germline V gives CDR1 MDHEN, CDR2 SYDVKM. This chain's CDR3 is CASRGTEGRLSNTEAFF. The CDR3 coding sequence is TGTGCCAGCAGGGGGACAGAGGGCCGCCTTTCGAACACTGAAGCTTTCTTT.

The chain has TRBV5-1 and TRBJ2-3; maybe TRBD1 (6 bases). The germline V gene encodes CDR1 SGHRS and CDR2 YFSETQ. V was pared by 3 bases and J by 0 bases, with 11 bases between. The CDR3 runs to 15 residues. The CDR3 nucleotides read TGCGCCAGCAGCTCAACAGGGTTTAGCACAGATACGCAGTATTTT. It encodes CASSSTGFSTDTQYF.

This sequence joins TRBV29-1 and TRBJ1-3; D is undetermined. The CDR3 extends over 13 amino acids. CDR1 is SQVTM, CDR2 ANQGSEA, per germline. Trimming removed 7 bases from V and 0 bases from J, with 10 bases in between. The CDR3 DNA sequence: TGCAGCGCGGTGAAGAGCTCTGGAAACACCATATATTTT. It yields the protein CSAVKSSGNTIYF.

The V call is TRBV7-3, the J call TRBJ2-1; a weak D match, TRBD1 (5 bases). The CDR3 sequence is 14 residues long. V dropped 5 bases and J dropped 0 bases, with 8 bases sitting between them. Looked up from germline, CDR1 is SGHTA and CDR2 is FQGTGA. This CDR3 reads CASSPQDSYNEQFF. The CDR3 nucleotides read TGTGCCAGCAGCCCACAGGACTCCTACAATGAGCAGTTCTTC.

This clone came up a few times. The chain links TRBV7-9 to TRBJ2-7; D possibly corresponds to TRBD1 (5 bases). The CDR3 has 15 amino acids. Trimming left V 4 bases short and J 0 bases short, with 13 bases between. Germline CDR1 reads SEHNR; CDR2 reads FQNEAQ (reference sequence). The CDR3 loop reads CASSSPQGSSYEQYF. Here the CDR3 DNA reads TGTGCCAGCAGCTCCCCCCAGGGAAGCTCCTACGAGCAGTACTTC.

The chain employs TRBV5-1 and TRBJ2-3, with 14 nucleotides matching TRBD2. V trimming: 4 bases; J trimming: 2 bases; junction bases outside the gene matches: 9. Looked up from germline, CDR1 is SGHRS and CDR2 is YFSETQ. This CDR3 spans 18 amino acids. CDR3 DNA: TGCGCCAGCAGCACCCCCCGGACTAGCGGGGGGCCCACAGATACGCAGTATTTT. Amino acid sequence: CASSTPRTSGGPTDTQYF.

As concerns this clone: This specimen includes other DNA sequences encoding the same CDR3. This chain connects TRBV10-1 to TRBJ1-1, with TRBD1 as a possible D gene (6 bases). V was pared by 1 base and J by 3 bases, with 6 bases between. This CDR3 comprises 13 residues. Germline V gene lookup returns CDR1 WNHNN and CDR2 SYGVQD (reference sequence). The CDR3: CASSEYRDTEAFF. In nucleotides, the CDR3 is TGCGCCAGCAGTGAGTACAGGGACACTGAAGCTTTCTTT.

This chain joins TRBV7-9 and TRBJ2-1; 9 nucleotides agree with TRBD1. Germline loops: CDR1 SEHNR, CDR2 FQNEAQ (reference sequence). Germline trimming cut 6 bases from V and 9 bases from J; bases unmatched to any gene: 6. This CDR3 is 13 amino acids long. The CDR3 DNA is TGTGCCAGCAGAACCACAGGGGGCGGTGAGCAGTTCTTC. Residues: CASRTTGGGEQFF. Full variable domain (missing parts from reference TRBV7-9 and TRBJ2-1): DTGVSQNPRHKITKRGQNVTFRCDPISEHNRLYWYRQTLGQGPEFLTYFQNEAQLEKSRLLSDRFSAERPKGSFSTLEIQRTEQGDSAMYLCASRTTGGGEQFFGPGTRLTVL.

V is TRBV11-2 and J is TRBJ1-5; a possible D gene is TRBD1 (5 bases). Germline loops: CDR1 SGHAT, CDR2 FQNNGV. The CDR3 runs 14 residues. Deletions cut 2 bases from V and 7 bases from J, with 12 bases between. The CDR3 loop is CASSLRAGDQPQHF. The CDR3 region has the DNA TGTGCCAGCAGCTTACGGGCGGGGGACCAGCCCCAGCATTTT.

As for this clone: The conserved phenylalanine or tryptophan is not found at the CDR3 terminus, so this likely reflects a read error. No DNA is shown, since the ends of the CDR3 on it are uncertain; the CDR3 is the one TCRdb lists. This chain joins TRBV15 and TRBJ1-2; TRBD1 is the table's D call, not checked against the DNA. The CDR3 has 13 amino acids, counting both end residues. The germline V gene has CDR1 LNHNV and CDR2 YYDKDF (reference sequence). CDR3 protein: CATSRDPGTTDAL.

The DNA for the CDR3 is TGTGCCAGCAGCCAAGACAGTTTCACAGATACGCAGTATTTT. Amino acids: CASSQDSFTDTQYF. This chain joins TRBV4-2 and TRBJ2-3; D gene ambiguous. In germline, CDR1 is LGHNA, CDR2 YNFKEQ. CDR3 length: 14 residues. The V end was cut by 0 bases, the J end by 2 bases, with 6 bases between.

This chain links TRBV19 with TRBJ2-2, with D maybe TRBD1 (5 bases). V was clipped by 6 bases and J by 0 bases, with 8 bases between them. Germline CDR1 and CDR2: LNHDA and SQIVND (reference sequence). The CDR3 loop spans 14 amino acids. CDR3 protein: CASRARANTGELFF. The CDR3 bases are TGTGCCAGTAGGGCCAGGGCGAACACCGGGGAGCTGTTTTTT.

In this sample, this clone turned up a few times. The genes are TRBV7-9 and TRBJ2-3; a weak D match, TRBD2 (5 bases). The CDR3 has 15 residues. The germline gives CDR1 SEHNR, CDR2 FQNEAQ (reference sequence). Trimming shortened V by 8 bases and J by 0 bases, and 15 bases separated the two germline ends. The CDR3 DNA reads as TGTGCCAGCGCGGCGGAAGCGGCTAGCACAGATACGCAGTATTTT. It yields the protein CASAAEAASTDTQYF.